A selection of T cell receptor beta chains follows, all from one sample in a study of blood T cell repertoires in COVID-19. The method was immunoSEQ multiplex PCR; TCRdb's version includes in-frame clones alone and lacks a portion of them. The table records around 200,000 clones, 88% of them present only once. Sequenced sample: peripheral blood. Receptors were obtained from a man aged 18 to 30 with active or convalescent COVID-19. CDR3s include the opening cysteine and the closing phenylalanine or tryptophan. A D gene is named only where the DNA matches it firmly. Not every row has a clone size; where given, it reads once, few, many or a size class.

j_gene: TRBJ2-7
abundance: -
v_gene: TRBV5-6
d_gene: -
CDR3aa: CASSLLQDRYEQYF
CDR3nt: TGTGCCAGCAGCTTGCTTCAGGATCGCTACGAGCAGTACTTC

j_gene: TRBJ2-7
abundance: -
v_gene: TRBV5-1
d_gene: TRBD1
CDR3aa: CASSGEGQANYEQYF
CDR3nt: TGCGCCAGCAGCGGGGAAGGACAGGCCAACTACGAGCAGTACTTC

j_gene: TRBJ1-3
abundance: once
v_gene: TRBV4-1
d_gene: TRBD1
CDR3aa: CASSQLDRSSGNTIYF
CDR3nt: TGCGCCAGCAGCCAATTGGACAGGAGCTCTGGAAACACCATATATTTT

j_gene: TRBJ1-1
abundance: few
v_gene: TRBV9
d_gene: -
CDR3aa: CASSVGGQNTEAFF
CDR3nt: TGTGCCAGCAGCGTAGGAGGCCAGAACACTGAAGCTTTCTTT

j_gene: TRBJ1-1
abundance: once
v_gene: TRBV11-2
d_gene: -
CDR3aa: CASSLERVALLNTEAFF
CDR3nt: TGTGCCAGCAGCTTAGAGAGGGTTGCCCTTCTGAACACTGAAGCTTTCTTT

j_gene: TRBJ2-2
abundance: many
v_gene: TRBV6-5
d_gene: TRBD1
CDR3aa: CASSYTWDRGAGELFF
CDR3nt: TGTGCCAGCAGTTACACCTGGGACAGGGGGGCCGGGGAGCTGTTTTTT

j_gene: TRBJ2-2
abundance: -
v_gene: TRBV4-3
d_gene: TRBD2
CDR3aa: CASSPKPAGGVGELFF
CDR3nt: TGCGCCAGCAGCCCAAAGCCAGCGGGAGGTGTCGGGGAGCTGTTTTTT

j_gene: TRBJ2-7
abundance: -
v_gene: TRBV12-3/TRBV12-4
d_gene: -
CDR3aa: CASSFVFGDEQYF
CDR3nt: TGTGCCAGCAGTTTTGTGTTCGGGGACGAGCAGTACTTC

j_gene: TRBJ2-5
abundance: -
v_gene: TRBV25-1
d_gene: TRBD2
CDR3aa: CASSAGGGAPPETQYF
CDR3nt: TGTGCCAGCAGTGCTGGCGGGGGGGCACCGCCCGAGACCCAGTACTTC

j_gene: TRBJ1-4
abundance: -
v_gene: TRBV5-1
d_gene: -
CDR3aa: CASSSTATTNEKLFF
CDR3nt: TGCGCCAGCAGTTCTACAGCCACAACTAATGAAAAACTGTTTTTT

j_gene: TRBJ1-1
abundance: -
v_gene: TRBV7-7
d_gene: -
CDR3aa: CASSPRGEMNTEAFF
CDR3nt: TGTGCTAGCAGCCCCCGGGGGGAGATGAACACTGAAGCTTTCTTT

j_gene: TRBJ2-7
abundance: -
v_gene: TRBV7-2
d_gene: -
CDR3aa: CASSLAGHLYEQYF
CDR3nt: TGTGCCAGCAGCTTAGCGGGACACCTATACGAGCAGTACTTC

j_gene: TRBJ1-4
abundance: -
v_gene: TRBV12-5
d_gene: -
CDR3aa: CASGLNPSRGEDEKLFF
CDR3nt: TGTGCTAGTGGTCTAAATCCGTCCAGGGGAGAGGATGAAAAACTGTTTTTT

j_gene: TRBJ1-3
abundance: -
v_gene: TRBV2
d_gene: TRBD1
CDR3aa: CANWGPQGASGNTIYF
CDR3nt: TGTGCCAACTGGGGGCCCCAGGGGGCTTCTGGAAACACCATATATTTT

j_gene: TRBJ2-2
abundance: -
v_gene: TRBV30
d_gene: TRBD2
CDR3aa: CAWSVQWTSGSTGELFF
CDR3nt: TGTGCCTGGAGTGTACAGTGGACTAGCGGGAGCACCGGGGAGCTGTTTTTT

j_gene: TRBJ2-3
abundance: -
v_gene: TRBV19
d_gene: -
CDR3aa: CASSVLGAVDTQYF
CDR3nt: TGTGCCAGTAGTGTCCTGGGGGCGGTGGATACGCAGTATTTT

j_gene: TRBJ2-5
abundance: -
v_gene: TRBV4-1
d_gene: -
CDR3aa: CASSQDLGTQYF
CDR3nt: TGCGCCAGCAGCCAAGATCTAGGGACCCAGTACTTC

j_gene: TRBJ1-1
abundance: few
v_gene: TRBV12-5
d_gene: -
CDR3aa: CASGDQITPTMNTEAFF
CDR3nt: TGTGCTAGTGGAGATCAAATAACCCCGACTATGAACACTGAAGCTTTCTTT

j_gene: TRBJ2-1
abundance: -
v_gene: TRBV7-2
d_gene: TRBD2
CDR3aa: CASGPGGGYNEQFF
CDR3nt: TGTGCCAGCGGGCCCGGGGGGGGGTACAATGAGCAGTTCTTC

j_gene: TRBJ1-5
abundance: -
v_gene: TRBV7-2
d_gene: -
CDR3aa: CASSRRGGAAQPQHF
CDR3nt: TGTGCCAGCAGCAGGAGGGGGGGGGCGGCTCAGCCCCAGCATTTT

j_gene: TRBJ1-5
abundance: once
v_gene: TRBV7-9
d_gene: TRBD1
CDR3aa: CASSLGQGGQPQHF
CDR3nt: TGTGCCAGCAGCCTGGGACAGGGTGGACAGCCCCAGCATTTT

j_gene: TRBJ1-4
abundance: -
v_gene: TRBV28
d_gene: TRBD1
CDR3aa: CASSSTGVNEKLFF
CDR3nt: TGTGCCAGCAGCTCTACAGGGGTGAATGAAAAACTGTTTTTT

j_gene: TRBJ1-2
abundance: -
v_gene: TRBV19
d_gene: TRBD1
CDR3aa: CASSMGQGRNYGYTF
CDR3nt: TGTGCCAGTAGTATGGGACAGGGCCGTAACTATGGCTACACCTTC

j_gene: TRBJ2-7
abundance: -
v_gene: TRBV18
d_gene: TRBD1
CDR3aa: CASSLRQGERARYEQYF
CDR3nt: TGTGCCAGCTCACTCCGACAGGGGGAAAGGGCTAGATACGAGCAGTACTTC

j_gene: TRBJ2-5
abundance: -
v_gene: TRBV10-2
d_gene: TRBD2
CDR3aa: CASSDIASGYQETQYF
CDR3nt: TGCGCCAGCAGTGATATCGCTAGCGGATACCAAGAGACCCAGTACTTC

j_gene: TRBJ1-1
abundance: -
v_gene: TRBV6-5
d_gene: TRBD1
CDR3aa: CASRQDRDLGTEAFF
CDR3nt: TGTGCCAGCAGGCAGGACAGGGATCTGGGCACTGAAGCTTTCTTT

j_gene: TRBJ1-4
abundance: -
v_gene: TRBV5-6
d_gene: -
CDR3aa: CASSLLGVREKLFF
CDR3nt: TGTGCCAGCAGCTTGTTAGGGGTTCGGGAAAAACTGTTTTTT

j_gene: TRBJ1-6
abundance: -
v_gene: TRBV18
d_gene: -
CDR3aa: CASSPPRRGDSPLHF
CDR3nt: TGTGCCAGCTCACCACCGCGAAGGGGCGATTCACCCCTCCACTTT

j_gene: TRBJ1-2
abundance: -
v_gene: TRBV12-3/TRBV12-4
d_gene: -
CDR3aa: CASSPGAVYTF
CDR3nt: TGTGCCAGCAGTCCAGGGGCTGTCTACACCTTC

j_gene: TRBJ1-2
abundance: -
v_gene: TRBV29-1
d_gene: TRBD1
CDR3aa: CSVGQGQLYGYTF
CDR3nt: TGCAGCGTAGGACAGGGCCAGCTCTATGGCTACACCTTC

j_gene: TRBJ1-5
abundance: -
v_gene: TRBV6-5
d_gene: TRBD1
CDR3aa: CASKETGDNQPQHF
CDR3nt: TGTGCCAGCAAAGAAACAGGGGACAATCAGCCCCAGCATTTT

j_gene: TRBJ1-1
abundance: few
v_gene: TRBV4-2
d_gene: -
CDR3aa: CASSQEGQGNTEAFF
CDR3nt: TGTGCCAGCAGCCAAGAAGGTCAGGGGAACACTGAAGCTTTCTTT

j_gene: TRBJ1-1
abundance: -
v_gene: TRBV19
d_gene: -
CDR3aa: CASSIPGWDTEAFF
CDR3nt: TGTGCCAGTAGTATCCCAGGGTGGGACACTGAAGCTTTCTTT

j_gene: TRBJ1-1
abundance: few
v_gene: TRBV5-1
d_gene: TRBD1
CDR3aa: CASSLLSQGGYGRTNTEAFF
CDR3nt: TGCGCCAGCAGCTTGCTCTCCCAGGGGGGATACGGCAGGACGAACACTGAAGCTTTCTTT